Listed here is a single T cell receptor beta chain. CDR3 length: 15 residues. CDR1 DFQATT and CDR2 SNEGSKA come from the germline V gene (reference sequence). V lost 3 bases, J lost 3 bases, and 7 bases stayed unmatched. The sample originates from a study of CD8 T cells in Susac syndrome. An amount of RNA that ranged from about 0.45 to 1 ug was reverse transcribed with random hexamers. TCRdb fed the immunoSEQ multiplex PCR reads into MiXCR, producing one record per CDR3 protein. The data contain approximately 77,000 distinct CDR3 sequences, about 92% of them singletons. The sample taken for sequencing was CD4+ T cells from PBMCs. This receptor was identified in a human donor with Susac syndrome. The rearrangement joins TRBV20-1 to TRBJ1-5; 8 nucleotides line up with TRBD1. The CDR3 region has the DNA TGCAGTGCTAGTTTGTCGGGACAGGTCAATCAGCCCCAGCATTTT. Amino acids: CSASLSGQVNQPQHF.